This TCR beta chain was profiled in a study of technical replicates of blood from a few donors. Trimming cost V 4 bases and J 2 bases; bases outside gene matches: 8. This CDR3 is 16 amino acids long. Germline assignment: CDR1 MNHNS and CDR2 SASEGT. The protocol was immunoSEQ multiplex PCR, while the TCRdb copy is restricted to in-frame clones and leaves out a portion. The profile shows more than 65,000 clones, roughly 89% of them singletons. This TCR was recovered from a human donor in good health. Some clones in this sample may be carry-over from other donors' samples. The rearrangement joins TRBV6-1 to TRBJ2-1, with TRBD2 matching over 7 bases. Material for sequencing was T cells isolated from PBMCs. The chain's CDR3 is CASSGRTRIAYNEQFF. CDR3 sequence (DNA): TGTGCCAGCAGTGGGAGGACTAGGATCGCCTACAATGAGCAGTTCTTC.